This T cell receptor beta chain was observed in a study of T cells in Graves' hyperthyroidism and ophthalmopathy. Amplified TCR beta CDR3 regions derived from RNA transcripts. First-round RT-PCR of the TCR CDR3 relied on the HTBI primer set. TCRdb re-called the multiplex PCR reads through MiXCR, storing one row per CDR3 protein. The sample has 250,000 to 300,000 distinct CDR3 sequences, about an eighth seen once. In its sample, this clonotype was seen many times. Its antigen is not known. Study results and caveats: The model identified upcoming ophthalmopathy a median approximately six months ahead of onset.

The CDR3 covers 13 residues. Germline lookup yields CDR1 MDHEN and CDR2 SYDVKM. Trimming stripped 8 bases from V and 0 bases from J, with 10 bases between. This TCR came from a woman between 40 and 55 years old with Graves' hyperthyroidism. This chain connects TRBV28 to TRBJ2-5; weak D call: TRBD2 (6 bases). Sequenced: blood. For the CDR3, the DNA is TGTGCCAGCCTTCGCGGGGACCAAGAGACCCAGTACTTC. Amino acid sequence: CASLRGDQETQYF. Variable domain in full (rest from reference TRBV28 and TRBJ2-5): DVKVTQSSRYLVKRTGEKVFLECVQDMDHENMFWYRQDPGLGLRLIYFSYDVKMKEKGDIPEGYSVSREKKERFSLILESASTNQTSMYLCASLRGDQETQYFGPGTRLLVL.